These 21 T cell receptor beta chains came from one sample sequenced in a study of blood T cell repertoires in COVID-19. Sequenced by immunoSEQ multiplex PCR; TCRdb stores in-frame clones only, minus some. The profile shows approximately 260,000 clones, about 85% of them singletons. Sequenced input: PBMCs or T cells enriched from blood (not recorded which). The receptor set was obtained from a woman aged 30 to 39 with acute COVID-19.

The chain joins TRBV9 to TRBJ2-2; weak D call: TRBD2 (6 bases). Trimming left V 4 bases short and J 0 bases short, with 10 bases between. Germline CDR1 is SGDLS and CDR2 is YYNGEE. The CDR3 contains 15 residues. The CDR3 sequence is CASSPGTANTGELFF. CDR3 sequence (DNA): TGTGCCAGCAGCCCCGGGACTGCGAACACCGGGGAGCTGTTTTTT.

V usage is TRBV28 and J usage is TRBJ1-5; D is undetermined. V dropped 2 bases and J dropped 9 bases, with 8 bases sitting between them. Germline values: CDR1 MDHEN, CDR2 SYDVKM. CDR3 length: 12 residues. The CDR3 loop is CASSLGQRPQHF. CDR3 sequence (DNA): TGTGCCAGCAGTTTAGGGCAACGGCCCCAGCATTTT. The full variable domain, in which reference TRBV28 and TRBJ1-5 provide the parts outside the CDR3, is DVKVTQSSRYLVKRTGEKVFLECVQDMDHENMFWYRQDPGLGLRLIYFSYDVKMKEKGDIPEGYSVSREKKERFSLILESASTNQTSMYLCASSLGQRPQHFGDGTRLSIL.

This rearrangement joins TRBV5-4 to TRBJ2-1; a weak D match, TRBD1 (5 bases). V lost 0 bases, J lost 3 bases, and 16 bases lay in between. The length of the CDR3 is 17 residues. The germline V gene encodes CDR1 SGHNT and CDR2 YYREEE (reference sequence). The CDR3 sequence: CASSLGADGAYYNEQFF. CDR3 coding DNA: TGTGCCAGCAGCTTGGGAGCCGATGGGGCATACTACAATGAGCAGTTCTTC.

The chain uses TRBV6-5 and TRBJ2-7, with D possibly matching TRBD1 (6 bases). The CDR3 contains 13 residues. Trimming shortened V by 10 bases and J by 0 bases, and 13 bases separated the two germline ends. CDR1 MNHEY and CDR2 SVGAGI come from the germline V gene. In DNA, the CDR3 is TGTGCCACGAAAGACAGGAGCTCCTACGAGCAGTACTTC. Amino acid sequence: CATKDRSSYEQYF.

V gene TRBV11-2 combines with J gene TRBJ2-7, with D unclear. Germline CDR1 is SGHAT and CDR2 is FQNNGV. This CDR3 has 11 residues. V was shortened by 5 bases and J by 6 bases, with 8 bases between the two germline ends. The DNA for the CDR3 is TGTGCCAGCAGCCTATTTGTCGAGCAGTACTTC. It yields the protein CASSLFVEQYF.

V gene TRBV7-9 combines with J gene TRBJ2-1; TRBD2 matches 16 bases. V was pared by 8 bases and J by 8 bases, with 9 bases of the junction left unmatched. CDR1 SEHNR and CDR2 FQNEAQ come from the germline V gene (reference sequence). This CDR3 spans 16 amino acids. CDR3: CASGGTSGRGVDEQFF. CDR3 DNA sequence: TGTGCCAGCGGGGGGACTAGCGGGAGGGGTGTCGATGAGCAGTTCTTC.

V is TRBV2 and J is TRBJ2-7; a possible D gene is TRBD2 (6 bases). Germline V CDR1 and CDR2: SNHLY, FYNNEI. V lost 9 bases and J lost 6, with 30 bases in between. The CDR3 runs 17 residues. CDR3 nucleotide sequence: TGTGCCAGTGAAGGCGAATCGAGTGGAGGGGTCTGGGGCGAGCAGTACTTC. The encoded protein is CASEGESSGGVWGEQYF.

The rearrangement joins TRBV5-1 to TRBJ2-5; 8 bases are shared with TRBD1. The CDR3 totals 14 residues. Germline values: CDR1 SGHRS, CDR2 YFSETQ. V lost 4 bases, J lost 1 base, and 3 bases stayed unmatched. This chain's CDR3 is CASSTGQVQETQYF. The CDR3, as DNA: TGCGCCAGCAGCACGGGACAGGTCCAAGAGACCCAGTACTTC.

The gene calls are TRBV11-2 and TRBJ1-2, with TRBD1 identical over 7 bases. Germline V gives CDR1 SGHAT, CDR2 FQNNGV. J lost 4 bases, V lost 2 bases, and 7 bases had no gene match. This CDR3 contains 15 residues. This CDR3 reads CASSLNQDRSYGYTF. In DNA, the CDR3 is TGTGCCAGCAGCTTAAATCAGGACAGGAGCTATGGCTACACCTTC.

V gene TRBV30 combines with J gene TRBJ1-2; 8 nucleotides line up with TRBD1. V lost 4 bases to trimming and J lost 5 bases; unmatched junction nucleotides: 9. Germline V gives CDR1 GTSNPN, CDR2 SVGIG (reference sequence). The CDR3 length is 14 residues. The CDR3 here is CAWTPRDRRYGYTF. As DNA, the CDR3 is TGTGCCTGGACCCCCCGGGACAGGCGTTATGGCTACACCTTC.

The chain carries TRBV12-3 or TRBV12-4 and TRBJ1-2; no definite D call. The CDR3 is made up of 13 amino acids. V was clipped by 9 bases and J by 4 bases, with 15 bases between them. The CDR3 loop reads CASGEGESYGYTF. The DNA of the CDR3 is TGTGCCAGTGGGGAGGGTGAGTCCTATGGCTACACCTTC.

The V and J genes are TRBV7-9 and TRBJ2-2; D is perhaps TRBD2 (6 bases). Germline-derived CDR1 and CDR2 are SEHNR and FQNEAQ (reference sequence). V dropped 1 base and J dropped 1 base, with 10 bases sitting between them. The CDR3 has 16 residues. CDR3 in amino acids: CASSLVRDQNTGELFF. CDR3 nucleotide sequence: TGTGCCAGCAGCTTAGTGCGGGATCAGAACACCGGGGAGCTGTTTTTT. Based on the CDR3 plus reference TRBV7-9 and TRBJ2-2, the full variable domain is DTGVSQNPRHKITKRGQNVTFRCDPISEHNRLYWYRQTLGQGPEFLTYFQNEAQLEKSRLLSDRFSAERPKGSFSTLEIQRTEQGDSAMYLCASSLVRDQNTGELFFGEGSRLTVL.

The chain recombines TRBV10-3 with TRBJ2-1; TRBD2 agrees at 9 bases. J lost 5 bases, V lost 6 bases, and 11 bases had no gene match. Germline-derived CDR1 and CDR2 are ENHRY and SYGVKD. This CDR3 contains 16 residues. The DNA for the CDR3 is TGTGCCATCAGGGGGGGACTAGCCGTTGAGGACAATGAGCAGTTCTTC. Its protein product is CAIRGGLAVEDNEQFF.

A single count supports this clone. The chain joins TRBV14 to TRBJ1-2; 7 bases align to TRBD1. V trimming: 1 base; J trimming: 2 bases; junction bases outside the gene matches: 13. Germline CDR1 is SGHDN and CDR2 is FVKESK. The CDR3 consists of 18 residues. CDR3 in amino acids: CASSQASPGTDGNYGYTF. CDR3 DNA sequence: TGTGCCAGCAGCCAAGCGAGCCCTGGGACAGATGGCAACTATGGCTACACCTTC.

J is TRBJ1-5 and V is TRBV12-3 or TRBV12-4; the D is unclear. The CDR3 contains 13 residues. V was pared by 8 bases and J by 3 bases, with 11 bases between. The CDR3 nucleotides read TGTGCCAGCGTCTCGGGAATCAATCAGCCCCAGCATTTT. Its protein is CASVSGINQPQHF.

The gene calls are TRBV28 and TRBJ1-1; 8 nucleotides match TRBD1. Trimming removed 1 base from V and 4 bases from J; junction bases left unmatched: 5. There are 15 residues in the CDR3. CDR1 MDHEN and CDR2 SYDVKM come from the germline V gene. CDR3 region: CASSLSPGTGTEAFF. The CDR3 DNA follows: TGTGCCAGCAGTTTATCCCCAGGGACAGGCACTGAAGCTTTCTTT.

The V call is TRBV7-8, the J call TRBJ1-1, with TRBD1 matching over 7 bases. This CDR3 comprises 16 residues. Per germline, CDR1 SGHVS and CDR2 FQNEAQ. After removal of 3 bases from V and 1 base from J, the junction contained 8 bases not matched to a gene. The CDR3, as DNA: TGTGCCAGCAGCTTGGAGACAGGGTTTCCGAACACTGAAGCTTTCTTT. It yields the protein CASSLETGFPNTEAFF.

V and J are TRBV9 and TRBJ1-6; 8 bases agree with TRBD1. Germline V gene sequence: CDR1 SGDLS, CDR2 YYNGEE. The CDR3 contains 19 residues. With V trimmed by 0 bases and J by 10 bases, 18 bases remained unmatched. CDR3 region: CASSVASGQGVPPRSPLHF. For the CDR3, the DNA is TGTGCCAGCAGCGTAGCTTCCGGACAGGGTGTCCCCCCTAGATCACCCCTCCACTTT.

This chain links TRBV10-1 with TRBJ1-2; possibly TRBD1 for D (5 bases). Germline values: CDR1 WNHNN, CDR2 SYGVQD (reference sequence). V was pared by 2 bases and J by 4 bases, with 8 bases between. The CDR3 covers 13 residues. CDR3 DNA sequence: TGCGCCAGCAGTGAGGCGGGGACCTATGGCTACACCTTC. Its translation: CASSEAGTYGYTF.

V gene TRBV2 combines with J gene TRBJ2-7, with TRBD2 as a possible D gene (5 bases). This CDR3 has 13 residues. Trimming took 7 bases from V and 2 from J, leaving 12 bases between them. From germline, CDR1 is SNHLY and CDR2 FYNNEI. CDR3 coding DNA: TGTGCCAGCAATGAGGGCAGTACCTACGAGCAGTACTTC. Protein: CASNEGSTYEQYF.

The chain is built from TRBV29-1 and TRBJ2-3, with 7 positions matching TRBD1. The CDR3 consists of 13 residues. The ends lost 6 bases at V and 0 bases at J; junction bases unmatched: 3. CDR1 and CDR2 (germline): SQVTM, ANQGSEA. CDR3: CSVGQRSTDTQYF. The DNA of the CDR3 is TGCAGCGTGGGACAGCGTAGCACAGATACGCAGTATTTT.